The rows below give T cell receptor beta chains drawn from one sample of a study of T cell repertoires in cytomegalovirus infection. MiXCR, run by TCRdb on the reads, gives a single entry per CDR3 protein. The sample lists roughly 600,000 distinct CDR3 sequences; approximately 24% were seen once. Sequencing used CD8+ T cells from PBMCs. These receptors all stem from a human donor in good health (CMV status not recorded). Some clones in this sample may be carry-over from other donors' samples. Each CDR3 is given with its conserved first and last residue. The D gene is left open where the match is weak. Clone size is given for some rows only: seen once, a few or many times, or a class if the clone is expanded.

v_gene	j_gene	abundance	d_gene	CDR3aa	CDR3nt
TRBV7-6	TRBJ2-1	many	TRBD1	CASREGQAGRYNEQFF	TGTGCCAGCAGGGAAGGACAGGCCGGCCGTTACAATGAGCAGTTCTTC
TRBV6-5	TRBJ2-5	NA	TRBD1	CASSYSALTGMIETQYF	TGTGCCAGCAGTTACTCCGCCCTGACAGGGATGATTGAGACCCAGTACTTC
TRBV10-3	TRBJ2-1	many	TRBD1	CAISESGQKRNEQFF	TGTGCCATCAGTGAGTCGGGACAGAAAAGGAATGAGCAGTTCTTC
TRBV7-2	TRBJ1-5	many	NA	CASSYHLGNQPQHF	TGTGCCAGCAGCTATCACTTAGGCAATCAGCCCCAGCATTTT
TRBV2	TRBJ2-1	few	NA	CAYWGTNNEQFF	TGTGCCTATTGGGGGACCAACAATGAGCAGTTCTTC
TRBV2	TRBJ2-1	few	TRBD1	CASKPRTGTGNYNEQFF	TGTGCCAGCAAACCTCGAACCGGGACAGGGAACTACAATGAGCAGTTCTTC
TRBV6-5	TRBJ1-2	few	NA	CASSTGNGYTF	TGTGCCAGCAGTACAGGGAATGGCTACACCTTC
TRBV20-1	TRBJ2-1	NA	NA	CSAPRGGRDYEQFF	TGCAGTGCTCCCCGCGGAGGCAGGGACTATGAGCAGTTCTTC
TRBV4-2	TRBJ2-1	NA	TRBD1	CASSRLPGQGNNEQFF	TGTGCCAGCAGCCGTTTACCGGGACAGGGTAACAATGAGCAGTTCTTC
TRBV7-9	TRBJ1-1	few	TRBD1	CASSRGQDTEAFF	TGTGCCAGCAGCAGGGGGCAGGACACTGAAGCTTTCTTT
TRBV19	TRBJ2-2	few	NA	CASSIQGIGELFF	TGTGCCAGTAGTATACAGGGGATCGGGGAGCTGTTTTTT
TRBV7-2	TRBJ1-1	few	NA	CASSLGPREEAFF	TGTGCCAGCAGCTTAGGCCCCCGGGAGGAAGCTTTCTTT
TRBV12-3/TRBV12-4	TRBJ1-1	many	TRBD1	CASSFGGGGSEAFF	TGTGCCAGCAGTTTTGGAGGGGGCGGATCTGAAGCTTTCTTT
TRBV20-1	TRBJ2-2	few	TRBD1	CSAADRDRGLGGELFF	TGCAGTGCCGCAGACCGGGACAGGGGCCTGGGAGGGGAGCTGTTTTTT
TRBV20-1	TRBJ2-3	few	TRBD1	CSARLGQGVTDTQYF	TGCAGTGCTAGACTCGGACAGGGCGTCACAGATACGCAGTATTTT
TRBV6-2/TRBV6-3	TRBJ2-5	NA	TRBD1	CASSYTLGQGGETQYF	TGTGCCAGCAGTTACACCCTGGGACAGGGAGGGGAGACCCAGTACTTC
TRBV7-2	TRBJ2-1	many	NA	CASSFFAGTAYNEQFF	TGTGCCAGCAGCTTTTTCGCCGGGACCGCATACAATGAGCAGTTCTTC
TRBV15	TRBJ1-2	NA	TRBD1	CATLDRGGYTF	TGTGCCACTTTGGACAGGGGTGGCTACACCTTC
TRBV23-1	TRBJ2-7	NA	TRBD1	CASSHGDRFLRVSHDEQYF	TGCGCCAGCAGTCATGGGGACAGGTTCCTCAGGGTGTCCCACGACGAGCAGTACTTC
TRBV24-1	TRBJ2-7	few	NA	CATGIKRSSYEQYF	TGTGCCACCGGTATCAAGCGGAGCTCCTACGAGCAGTACTTC
TRBV6-5	TRBJ1-2	NA	NA	CASSYLQGRRGYTF	TGTGCCAGCAGTTACTTGCAGGGGCGCAGAGGCTACACCTTC
TRBV2	TRBJ2-5	few	TRBD2	CASSDVGAGEETQYF	TGTGCCAGCAGTGATGTAGGAGCGGGGGAAGAGACCCAGTACTTC
TRBV7-9	TRBJ2-1	many	TRBD2	CASSYRGGGNNEQFF	TGTGCCAGCAGCTACCGCGGGGGGGGGAACAATGAGCAGTTCTTC
TRBV19	TRBJ1-1	NA	NA	CASREGFGENTEAFF	TGTGCCAGTAGGGAAGGATTCGGTGAAAACACTGAAGCTTTCTTT
TRBV20-1	TRBJ2-1	few	TRBD2	CSAPYAGTIYNEQFF	TGCAGTGCCCCCTACGCGGGGACTATCTACAATGAGCAGTTCTTC
TRBV9	TRBJ1-6	NA	NA	CASSLGDTNSPLHF	TGTGCCAGCAGCCTGGGGGACACAAATTCACCCCTCCACTTT
TRBV5-5	TRBJ2-2	NA	NA	CASSPIEGENTGELFF	TGTGCCAGCAGCCCCATCGAGGGGGAAAACACCGGGGAGCTGTTTTTT
TRBV25-1	TRBJ1-2	NA	NA	CASSGFRGDYGYTF	TGTGCCAGCAGTGGTTTCAGGGGCGACTATGGCTACACCTTC
TRBV10-3	TRBJ2-7	NA	NA	CAIRTGTLFYEQYF	TGTGCCATCAGAACCGGGACTCTGTTCTACGAGCAGTACTTC
TRBV7-9	TRBJ2-7	many	TRBD1	CASRDRQGAWYEQYF	TGTGCCAGCAGAGATCGACAGGGGGCATGGTACGAGCAGTACTTC
TRBV20-1	TRBJ2-1	NA	TRBD2	CSARDLSGGKGSYNEQFF	TGCAGTGCTAGAGATCTTAGCGGGGGAAAGGGCTCCTACAATGAGCAGTTCTTC
TRBV9	TRBJ2-1	NA	TRBD2	CASSVEAGQYNEQFF	TGTGCCAGCAGCGTAGAAGCGGGGCAATACAATGAGCAGTTCTTC
TRBV2	TRBJ2-4	NA	TRBD1	CASLRGREAKNIQYF	TGTGCCAGCCTAAGGGGGCGCGAAGCCAAAAACATTCAGTACTTC
TRBV6-4	TRBJ2-3	many	NA	CASSDWGQATDTQYF	TGTGCCAGCAGTGATTGGGGTCAGGCAACAGATACGCAGTATTTT
TRBV12-3/TRBV12-4	TRBJ2-1	NA	NA	CASRVAYYNEQFF	TGTGCCAGCAGGGTAGCGTATTACAATGAGCAGTTCTTC
TRBV28	TRBJ2-2	NA	NA	CASSFGALRPTGELSF	TGTGCCAGCAGTTTTGGGGCACTACGACCCACCGGGGAGCTGTCTTTT
TRBV20-1	TRBJ1-5	NA	TRBD1	CSARDDQDRRDQPQHF	TGCAGTGCTAGAGATGACCAGGACAGGAGGGATCAGCCCCAGCATTTT
TRBV2	TRBJ1-4	NA	NA	CASLPSPRQATNEKLFF	TGTGCCAGCCTACCGTCCCCCCGGCAGGCAACTAATGAAAAACTGTTTTTT
TRBV20-1	TRBJ1-5	once	TRBD1	CSANDGDSRYTPQHF	TGCAGTGCTAACGATGGGGACAGTCGTTATACGCCCCAGCATTTT
TRBV28	TRBJ1-3	NA	NA	CASSLSDTLSGNTIYF	TGTGCCAGCAGTCTCTCCGACACCCTCTCTGGAAACACCATATATTTT
TRBV7-9	TRBJ2-7	NA	TRBD2	CVSSGLAGARGYEQYF	TGTGTCAGCAGTGGACTAGCGGGGGCCCGAGGCTACGAGCAGTACTTC
TRBV11-2	TRBJ2-1	NA	TRBD2	CASSSGGLASEQFF	TGTGCCAGCAGCTCAGGAGGACTAGCTAGTGAGCAGTTCTTC
TRBV10-1	TRBJ1-3	few	NA	CASSESPGRGNTIYF	TGCGCCAGCAGTGAGTCGCCGGGGAGAGGAAACACCATATATTTT
TRBV29-1	TRBJ2-2	NA	NA	CSVHEETNTGELFF	TGCAGCGTTCATGAGGAGACGAACACCGGGGAGCTGTTTTTT
TRBV5-4	TRBJ2-1	few	TRBD2	CASSLGLAGVGVNEQFF	TGTGCCAGCAGCCTGGGACTAGCGGGGGTCGGTGTCAATGAGCAGTTCTTC
TRBV7-6	TRBJ2-1	many	TRBD1	CASSSGTGLNEQFF	TGTGCCAGCAGCTCCGGGACAGGGCTCAATGAGCAGTTCTTC
TRBV20-1	TRBJ2-1	once	NA	CSAEEQQEGVSLYNEQFF	TGCAGTGCCGAGGAGCAACAGGAGGGGGTTTCGCTCTACAATGAGCAGTTCTTC
TRBV12-3/TRBV12-4	TRBJ2-3	NA	NA	CASTPEGGGSTDTQYF	TGTGCCAGCACCCCGGAGGGGGGGGGTAGCACAGATACGCAGTATTTT
TRBV29-1	TRBJ2-2	NA	NA	CSVDNGAGELFF	TGCAGCGTTGACAACGGGGCCGGGGAGCTGTTTTTT
TRBV29-1	TRBJ1-1	NA	NA	CSSIEGNTEAFF	TGCAGCTCCATCGAGGGGAACACTGAAGCTTTCTTT
TRBV14	TRBJ2-1	many	NA	CASSHTDGFNEQFF	TGTGCCAGCAGCCATACTGACGGTTTTAATGAGCAGTTCTTC
TRBV6-2/TRBV6-3	TRBJ1-2	many	NA	CASSYYVGQSGYTF	TGTGCCAGCAGTTACTATGTCGGACAGAGCGGCTACACCTTC
TRBV20-1	TRBJ1-1	NA	TRBD1	CSARSGGPYTEAFF	TGCAGTGCTAGATCAGGGGGCCCTTACACTGAAGCTTTCTTT
TRBV25-1	TRBJ1-1	NA	NA	CAAKIGTEAFF	TGTGCCGCAAAAATTGGCACTGAAGCTTTCTTT
TRBV19	TRBJ1-1	NA	NA	CASSIDWEGSNTEAFF	TGTGCCAGTAGTATAGATTGGGAGGGCAGCAACACTGAAGCTTTCTTT